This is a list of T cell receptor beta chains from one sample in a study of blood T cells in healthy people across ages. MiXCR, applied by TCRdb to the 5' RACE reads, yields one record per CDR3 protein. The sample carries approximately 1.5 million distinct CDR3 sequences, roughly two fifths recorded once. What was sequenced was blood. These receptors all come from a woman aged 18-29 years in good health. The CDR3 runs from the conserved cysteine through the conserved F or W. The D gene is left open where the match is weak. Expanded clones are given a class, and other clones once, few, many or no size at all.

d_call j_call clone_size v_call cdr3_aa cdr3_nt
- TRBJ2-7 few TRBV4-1 CASSQGGAPYYEQYF TGCGCCAGCAGCCAAGGGGGGGCACCTTACTACGAGCAGTACTTC
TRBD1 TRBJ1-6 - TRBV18 CASSSDRALNSPLHF TGTGCCAGCTCAAGCGACAGGGCCCTGAATTCACCCCTCCACTTT
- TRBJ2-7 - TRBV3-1 CASSHPVGEQYF TGTGCCAGCAGCCACCCGGTTGGCGAGCAGTACTTC
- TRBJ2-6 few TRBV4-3 CASSQDRGPFGAGANVLTF TGCGCCAGCAGCCAAGATCGGGGTCCCTTTGGGGCTGGGGCCAACGTCCTGACTTTC
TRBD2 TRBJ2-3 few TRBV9 CASSPSGLADTQYF TGTGCCAGCAGCCCTAGCGGGTTAGCAGATACGCAGTATTTT
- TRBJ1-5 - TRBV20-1 CSAREWRNQPQHF TGCAGTGCTAGAGAGTGGAGGAATCAGCCCCAGCATTTT
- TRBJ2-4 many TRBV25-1 CASSESSQGLKNIQYF TGTGCCAGCAGTGAATCAAGCCAGGGGCTAAAAAACATTCAGTACTTC
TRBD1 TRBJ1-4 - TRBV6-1 CASRIDRGRNEKLFF TGTGCCAGCCGAATCGACAGGGGAAGGAATGAAAAACTGTTTTTT
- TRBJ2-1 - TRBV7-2 CASSLAAGVKSNEQFF TGTGCCAGCAGCTTAGCTGCCGGTGTGAAGTCCAATGAGCAGTTCTTC
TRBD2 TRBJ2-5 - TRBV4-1 CASSSREAGRGETQYF TGCGCCAGCAGTTCCAGGGAAGCGGGGAGGGGAGAGACCCAGTACTTC
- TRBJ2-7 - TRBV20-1 CSTPGREYEQYF TGCAGTACTCCCGGCCGGGAGTACGAGCAGTACTTC
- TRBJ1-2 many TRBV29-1 CSVEEGGYTF TGCAGCGTTGAGGAGGGGGGCTACACCTTC
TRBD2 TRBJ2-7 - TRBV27 CASSVTSGMISYEQYF TGTGCCAGCAGTGTGACTAGCGGGATGATTTCCTACGAGCAGTACTTC
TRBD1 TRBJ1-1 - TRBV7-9 CASSRPGTGVDTEAFF TGTGCCAGCAGCCGTCCCGGGACAGGGGTGGACACTGAAGCTTTCTTT
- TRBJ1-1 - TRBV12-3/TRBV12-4 CASSLRVVGTEAFF TGTGCCAGCAGTTTAAGGGTTGTAGGAACTGAAGCTTTCTTT
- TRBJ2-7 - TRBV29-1 CSVEGVPRYEQYF TGCAGCGTTGAGGGGGTTCCTCGCTACGAGCAGTACTTC
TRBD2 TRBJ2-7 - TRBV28 CASSLRGLAGYEQYF TGTGCCAGCAGTTTGCGCGGACTAGCGGGCTACGAGCAGTACTTC
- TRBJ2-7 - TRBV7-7 CASSLERGSEQYF TGTGCTAGCAGCTTAGAGAGGGGCTCCGAGCAGTACTTC
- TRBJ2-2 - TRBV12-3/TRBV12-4 CASREGGGTGELFF TGTGCCAGCAGGGAGGGAGGCGGCACCGGGGAGCTGTTTTTT
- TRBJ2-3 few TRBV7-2 CASSLVANTDTQYF TGTGCCAGCAGCTTAGTGGCGAACACAGATACGCAGTATTTT
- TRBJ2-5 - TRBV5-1 CASSITPDGDEQYF TGCGCCAGCAGCATCACACCGGACGGAGATGAGCAGTACTTC
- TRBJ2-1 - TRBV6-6 CASSYSRASNEQFF TGTGCCAGCAGTTACTCCCGGGCCTCCAATGAGCAGTTCTTC
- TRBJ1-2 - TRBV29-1 CSVDTGLDYGYTF TGCAGCGTTGACACAGGGTTGGACTATGGCTACACCTTC
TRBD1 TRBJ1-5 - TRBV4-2 CASSTTGGSQPQHF TGTGCCAGCAGCACTACAGGGGGCTCTCAGCCCCAGCATTTT
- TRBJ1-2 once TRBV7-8 CASSRVGQTNYGYTF TGTGCCAGCAGCAGGGTGGGGCAGACTAACTATGGCTACACCTTC
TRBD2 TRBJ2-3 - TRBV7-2 CASSAGSLAGVKDTQYF TGTGCCAGCAGCGCAGGCTCTCTAGCGGGGGTAAAAGATACGCAGTATTTT
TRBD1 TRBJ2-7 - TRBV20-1 CSARLRDRGYEQYF TGCAGTGCTAGACTCCGGGACAGGGGCTACGAGCAGTACTTC
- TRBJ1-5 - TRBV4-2 CASSQGGQGKPQHF TGTGCCAGCAGCCAAGGAGGCCAGGGGAAACCCCAGCATTTT
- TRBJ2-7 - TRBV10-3 CAIREGQGAYEQYF TGTGCCATCCGCGAGGGGCAGGGAGCCTACGAGCAGTACTTC
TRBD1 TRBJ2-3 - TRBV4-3 CASSQDRAGGHNTDTQYF TGCGCCAGCAGCCAAGATCGGGCAGGGGGACACAACACAGATACGCAGTATTTT
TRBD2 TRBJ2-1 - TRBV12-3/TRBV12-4 CASSLLAGGRGEQFF TGTGCCAGCAGTTTACTAGCGGGGGGGAGGGGTGAGCAGTTCTTC
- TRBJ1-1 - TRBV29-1 CSVAGVWTEAFF TGCAGCGTCGCCGGAGTATGGACGGAAGCTTTCTTT
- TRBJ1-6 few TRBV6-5 CASSYDSDSPLHF TGTGCCAGCAGTTACGACAGTGATTCACCCCTCCACTTT
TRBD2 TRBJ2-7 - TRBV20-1 CSAARTSGLEQYF TGCAGTGCCGCAAGGACTAGCGGCCTGGAGCAGTACTTC
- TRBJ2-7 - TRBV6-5 CASRTGSPGEQYF TGTGCCAGCAGAACCGGGTCCCCTGGGGAGCAGTACTTC
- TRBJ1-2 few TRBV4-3 CASSPRPWGGYTF TGCGCCAGCAGCCCCCGGCCCTGGGGAGGCTACACCTTC
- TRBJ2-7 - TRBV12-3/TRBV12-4 CASRFSRAKVYF TGTGCCAGCCGTTTCTCCAGGGCAAAGGTGTACTTC
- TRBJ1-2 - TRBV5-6 CASSADLRGYGYTF TGTGCCAGCAGCGCCGACCTCAGGGGATATGGCTACACCTTC
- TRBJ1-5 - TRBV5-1 CASSWVPNQPQHF TGCGCCAGCAGCTGGGTTCCAAATCAGCCCCAGCATTTT
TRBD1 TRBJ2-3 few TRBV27 CASSLWGQGGDTQYF TGTGCCAGCAGTTTATGGGGACAGGGTGGAGATACGCAGTATTTT
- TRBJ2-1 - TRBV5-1 CASSLVQMDEQFF TGCGCCAGCAGCTTGGTACAAATGGACGAGCAGTTCTTC
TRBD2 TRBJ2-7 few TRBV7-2 CASSSASGNDEQYF TGTGCCAGCAGCTCCGCTAGCGGGAACGACGAGCAGTACTTC
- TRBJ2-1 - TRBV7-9 CASTQLSLNEQFF TGTGCCAGCACCCAGCTTAGCCTCAATGAGCAGTTCTTC
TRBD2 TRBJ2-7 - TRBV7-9 CASSPRTSGRAYEQYF TGTGCCAGCAGCCCCCGGACTAGCGGGAGAGCCTACGAGCAGTACTTC
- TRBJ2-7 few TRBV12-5 CASGATAVDEQYF TGTGCTAGTGGTGCCACGGCGGTCGACGAGCAGTACTTC
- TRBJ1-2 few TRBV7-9 CASSPRGHGGYTF TGTGCCAGCAGCCCTAGAGGGCACGGTGGCTACACCTTC
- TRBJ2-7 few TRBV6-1 CASSEWGSFTSYEQYF TGTGCCAGCAGTGAATGGGGGAGCTTTACCTCCTACGAGCAGTACTTC
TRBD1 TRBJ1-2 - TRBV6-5 CASRHGTGDNYGYTF TGTGCCAGCAGGCACGGGACAGGGGATAACTATGGCTACACCTTC
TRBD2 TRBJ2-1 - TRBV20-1 CSAPGTSGPSYNEQFF TGCAGTGCGCCCGGGACTAGCGGGCCCTCCTACAATGAGCAGTTCTTC
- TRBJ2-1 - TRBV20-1 CSARDSIRPGWRGTEQFF TGCAGTGCTAGAGATAGTATACGCCCGGGGTGGCGGGGCACTGAGCAGTTCTTC
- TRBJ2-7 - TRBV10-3 CAISEVDTGSYNEQYF TGTGCCATCAGTGAGGTAGACACCGGCTCCTACAATGAGCAGTACTTC
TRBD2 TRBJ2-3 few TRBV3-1 CASSQIGSGVDTQYF TGTGCCAGCAGCCAGATAGGTAGCGGGGTGGATACGCAGTATTTT
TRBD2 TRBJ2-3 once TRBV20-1 CSARDGAGGQDTQYF TGCAGTGCTAGAGATGGGGCGGGGGGGCAGGATACGCAGTATTTT
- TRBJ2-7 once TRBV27 CASSLLPRSEQYF TGTGCCAGCAGTTTATTGCCGAGGTCCGAGCAGTACTTC
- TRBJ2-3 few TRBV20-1 CSASRGLLSTDTQYF TGCAGTGCTAGTAGAGGGCTCCTTAGCACAGATACGCAGTATTTT